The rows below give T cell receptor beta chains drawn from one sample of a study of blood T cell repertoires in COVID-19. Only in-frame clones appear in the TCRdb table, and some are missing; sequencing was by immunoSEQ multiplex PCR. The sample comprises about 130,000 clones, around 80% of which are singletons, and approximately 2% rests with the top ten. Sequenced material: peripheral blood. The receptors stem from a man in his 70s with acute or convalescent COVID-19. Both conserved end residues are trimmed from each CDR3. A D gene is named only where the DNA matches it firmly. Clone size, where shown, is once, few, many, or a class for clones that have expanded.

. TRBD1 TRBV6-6 ASTATGDETQY
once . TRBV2 ASSVGHTDTQY
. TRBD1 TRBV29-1 SVTRGLYNEQF
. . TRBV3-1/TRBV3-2 ASSQGSSPLH
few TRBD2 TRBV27 ASSLIPLAGGRETQY
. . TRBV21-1 ASPLGSQGRPNYGYT
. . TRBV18 ASSPGDYKNSPLH
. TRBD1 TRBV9 ASSVGTGESNYGYT
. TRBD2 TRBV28 ASSLAAGGPTGELF
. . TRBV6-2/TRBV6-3 ASSYSMYRRGYEQY
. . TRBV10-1 ASSESSRTYEQY
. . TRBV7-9 ASSLGQLDSDIQY
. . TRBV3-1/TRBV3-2 ASSRNWGEETQY
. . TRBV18 ASSRGSSRGNTEAF
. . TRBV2 ASSRTAANYGYT
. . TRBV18 ASSTGDGYT
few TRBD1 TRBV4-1 ASSRTGKYSNQPQH
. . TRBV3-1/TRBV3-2 ASSQDPGIPAQPQH
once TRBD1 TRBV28 ASSSWTGGSLGIEQF
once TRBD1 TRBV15 ATSSKTGGLNSYNEQF
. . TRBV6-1 ASSEKGGSRDEQY
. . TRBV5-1 ASSTYGTDTQY
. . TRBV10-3 AIGGETGYYNEQF
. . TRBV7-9 ASSPTGTTSTDTQY
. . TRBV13 ASSLEARGQF
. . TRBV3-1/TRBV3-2 ASSQGSGFGNTIY
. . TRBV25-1 ASAHSHEAGNTIY
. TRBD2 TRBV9 ASSVGAGGITDTQY
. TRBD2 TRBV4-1 ASRTGLAGGQETQY
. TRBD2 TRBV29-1 SVEDLSGQGGSEQY
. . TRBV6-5 ASRRRDSSYEQY
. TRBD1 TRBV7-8 ASSWDSRSGNTIY
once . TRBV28 ASSLVGRTVQNLNEQF
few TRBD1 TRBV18 ASSGQGAGPQH
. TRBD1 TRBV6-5 ASRVGQGNTGELF
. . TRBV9 ASSVAGAMNTEAF
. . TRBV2 ASKEGTYNSPLH
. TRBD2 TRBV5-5 ASTPRGVPNTGELF
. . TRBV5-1 ASSLAGVTNTGELF
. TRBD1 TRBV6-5 ASRTGGAGKNIQY
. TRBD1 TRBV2 ASSEVTGGLTNSPLH
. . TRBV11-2 ASSLQGGTGELF
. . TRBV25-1 ASSHEREGVYGYT
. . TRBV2 ASSREGGGANVLT
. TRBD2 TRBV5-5 ASSPGGTSGVWDNEQF
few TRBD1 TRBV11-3 ASSLATGWNEQF
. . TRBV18 ASSPYIYNEQF
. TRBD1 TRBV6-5 ASRRDRGMNTEAF
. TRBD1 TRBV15 ATGRKGARIGETQY
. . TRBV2 ASTLRWFNYGYT
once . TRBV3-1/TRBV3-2 ASSRSTGTYEQY
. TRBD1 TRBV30 AWRNRGVEQY
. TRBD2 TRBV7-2 ASSRNRLAVGTGELF
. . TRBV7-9 ASSLWGGDDGYT
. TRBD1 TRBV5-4 ASSSWDRVRWGYT